The clone carrying this T cell receptor (beta chain) occurred a few times. The antigen remains undetermined. This CDR3 is built from 12 residues. Trimming shortened V by 1 base and J by 3 bases, and 7 bases separated the two germline ends. Germline V gene lookup returns CDR1 GTSNPN and CDR2 SVGIG (reference sequence). This sample is drawn from a study of T-cell reconstitution after alpha-beta-depleted transplantation in children. Unique molecular identifiers were used in preparing the TCRbeta library. TCRdb reprocessed the PCR reads with MiXCR, giving one entry per CDR3 protein. This table has 100,000 to 130,000 distinct CDR3 sequences, approximately 6% appearing once. Findings of the study overall: Several hundred rapidly expanded clones from non-depleted graft cells reportedly supplied alpha-beta T cells about two months post-transplant. Diversity and T-cell counts at one year after transplant derived mostly from new T cells. Some patients' high day-60 TCRbeta diversity was attributed to recipient cells surviving conditioning.

The gene calls are TRBV30 and TRBJ2-7; D gene unclear. This receptor was identified in a male patient aged 2 to 9 who had a stem cell transplant for acute lymphoblastic leukemia, so the T cells may come from the graft donor. The material sequenced was PBMCs, mostly from graft donor cells, taken 360 days after TCRalphabeta/CD19-depleted stem cell transplant. The CDR3 nucleotides are TGTGCCTGGAGTGACGGCGTCTACGAGCAGTACTTC. Its translation is CAWSDGVYEQYF.